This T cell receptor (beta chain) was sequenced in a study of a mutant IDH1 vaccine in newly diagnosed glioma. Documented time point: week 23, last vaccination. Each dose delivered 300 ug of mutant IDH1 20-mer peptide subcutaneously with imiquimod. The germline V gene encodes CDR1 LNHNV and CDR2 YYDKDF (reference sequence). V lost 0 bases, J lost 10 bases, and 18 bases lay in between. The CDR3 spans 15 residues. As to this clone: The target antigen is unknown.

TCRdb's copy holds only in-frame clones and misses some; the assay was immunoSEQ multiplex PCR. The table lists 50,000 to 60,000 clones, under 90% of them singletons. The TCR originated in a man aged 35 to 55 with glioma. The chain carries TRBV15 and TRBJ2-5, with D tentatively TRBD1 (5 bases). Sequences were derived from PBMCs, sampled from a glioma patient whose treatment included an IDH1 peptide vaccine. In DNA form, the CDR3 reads TGTGCCACCAGCAGAGAGGCAGTCCCTAGGGGTGGCCAGTACTTC. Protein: CATSREAVPRGGQYF.